This T cell receptor beta chain was documented in a study of blood T cells in healthy people across ages. Through a sample-barcoded 5' primer and a J-beta primer mix, a second PCR was run for about 7 to 12 cycles. TCRdb re-called the 5' RACE reads with MiXCR, one entry per CDR3 protein. The sample carries about 730,000 distinct CDR3 sequences, roughly 45% recorded once. This clonotype turned up a few times. The J segment lost 4 bases and the V segment lost 0 bases, leaving 7 bases of the junction unmatched. Germline V gene sequence: CDR1 MNHNS, CDR2 SASEGT. This CDR3 comprises 17 residues. Material for sequencing was blood. This TCR was sampled from a woman in her sixties in good health. The chain joins TRBV6-1 to TRBJ1-5; TRBD1 aligns across 9 bases. As DNA, the CDR3 is TGTGCCAGCAGTGAAGCGCTAACAGGGGGCAGTAATCAGCCCCAGCATTTT. Translated: CASSEALTGGSNQPQHF.